This T cell receptor beta chain was retrieved from a study of blood T cell repertoires in COVID-19. In the authors' workflow: Counts of nucleated cells, estimated from reference gene primer amplification, were obtained. TCRdb keeps only in-frame clones here, not all; method: immunoSEQ multiplex PCR. V, J and clone size are taken as reported in that table, and D and trimming were inferred from the DNA itself. The sample lists over 200,000 clones, 80% to 90% occurring once. The CDR3 contains 16 residues. CDR1 SGHDT and CDR2 YYEEEE come from the germline V gene. The V gene end was trimmed by 0 bases and the J gene end by 3 bases; junction bases not matched to a gene: 4.

This clonotype was obtained from a woman aged 45-60 years with acute or convalescent COVID-19. The chain combines TRBV5-6 with TRBJ2-2; 8 bases map to TRBD2. The sample was peripheral blood. The CDR3 sequence is CASSLGTSPYTGELFF. The CDR3 nucleotides are TGTGCCAGCAGCTTGGGGACTAGCCCATACACCGGGGAGCTGTTTTTT.